Listed below are T cell receptor beta chains from one sample, sequenced in a study of cytomegalovirus exposure and HLA in healthy donors. Sequencing was performed with immunoSEQ multiplex PCR; in TCRdb, only in-frame clones are kept and a portion is missing. The sample records roughly 110,000 clones, more than 65% being singletons. Sequenced input: PBMCs. The receptors here all came from a boy aged 5 to 17 in good health and CMV-seronegative. Each CDR3 is given with its conserved first and last residue. Each record gives: CDR3 DNA, CDR3 protein, J gene, clone size, D gene, V gene. The D gene is left open where the match is weak. Clone size is shown for a subset of rows, as once, few, many or a class of expanded clone.

TGCGCCAGCAGCTTGGCGGGACAGGGCTCCTACGAGCAGTACTTC | CASSLAGQGSYEQYF | TRBJ2-7 | NA | TRBD1 | TRBV5-1
TGTGCCATCAGTGACAGGGACACCATATATTTT | CAISDRDTIYF | TRBJ1-3 | few | NA | TRBV10-3
TGTGCCAGCAGCTTAGCGTTGACAGCGAACACTGAAGCTTTCTTT | CASSLALTANTEAFF | TRBJ1-1 | NA | NA | TRBV7-2
TGTGCCACCGGGACAGGGGGCATCGGGAACACTGAAGCTTTCTTT | CATGTGGIGNTEAFF | TRBJ1-1 | NA | TRBD1 | TRBV10-3
TGTGCCAGCAGCTTGGGCTTCGACAGATCCACTGAAGCTTTCTTT | CASSLGFDRSTEAFF | TRBJ1-1 | NA | NA | TRBV7-9
TGTGCCTGGACTCGGACAGGGGATTCCTACGAGCAGTACTTC | CAWTRTGDSYEQYF | TRBJ2-7 | NA | TRBD1 | TRBV30
TGTGCCAGCAGCTTCCAGGTCGCCAATGAAAAACTGTTTTTT | CASSFQVANEKLFF | TRBJ1-4 | NA | NA | TRBV7-9
TGTGCCAGCAGCTTAGATGGGGCGGTCCACTACAATGAGCAGTTCTTC | CASSLDGAVHYNEQFF | TRBJ2-1 | NA | NA | TRBV11-2
TGTGCCAGCAGCCGCGGACAGGACAACACTGAAGCTTTCTTT | CASSRGQDNTEAFF | TRBJ1-1 | few | TRBD1 | TRBV5-4
TGTGCCAGCAGCGTAGAGGGACTAGCGGGAGTAGGTCGGGAGACCCAGTACTTC | CASSVEGLAGVGRETQYF | TRBJ2-5 | few | TRBD2 | TRBV9
TGTGCCGGCAGCCCCAGGGACAGCCAAGAGACCCAGTACTTC | CAGSPRDSQETQYF | TRBJ2-5 | NA | TRBD1 | TRBV7-7
TGTGCCAGCAGCCCGACAGGGGATGGCTACACCTTC | CASSPTGDGYTF | TRBJ1-2 | NA | TRBD1 | TRBV7-9
TGTGCCAGCAGTGAAGCGACAGGGATTAAGCCCCAGCATTTT | CASSEATGIKPQHF | TRBJ1-5 | NA | TRBD1 | TRBV27
TGTGCCAGCAGTGAATACTATAGCAATCAGCCCCAGCATTTT | CASSEYYSNQPQHF | TRBJ1-5 | NA | NA | TRBV25-1
TGTGCCAGCAGTAAAGGGACAGGCTATGGCTACACCTTC | CASSKGTGYGYTF | TRBJ1-2 | few | TRBD1 | TRBV6-5
TGTGCCAGCTCATCGCGGGACTTATCGGCTAATGAAAAACTGTTTTTT | CASSSRDLSANEKLFF | TRBJ1-4 | NA | NA | TRBV18
TGTGCCTGGAATAGAGGGGGATATAATTCACCCCTCCACTTT | CAWNRGGYNSPLHF | TRBJ1-6 | NA | NA | TRBV30
TGTGCCAGCAGCTTCAGGGGTAGGACGGGTGGCTACACCTTC | CASSFRGRTGGYTF | TRBJ1-2 | few | NA | TRBV5-4
TGTGCCAGCAGCTCCATCAATGCCGGGGAGCTGTTTTTT | CASSSINAGELFF | TRBJ2-2 | NA | NA | TRBV7-8
TGTGCCAGCAGCGGCGGGAGCTCCTACGAGCAGTACTTC | CASSGGSSYEQYF | TRBJ2-7 | NA | TRBD2 | TRBV9
TGTGCCAGCAGCCTAGTGGAAGGGGCCCATACAGAAGCTTTCTTT | CASSLVEGAHTEAFF | TRBJ1-1 | few | NA | TRBV6-6
TGTGCCAGCAGCTTAGGGAGCGGCTACGAGCAGTACTTC | CASSLGSGYEQYF | TRBJ2-7 | NA | NA | TRBV7-7
TGTGCCAGCAGTTACGCCAGCGGGGCAGGCTACACCTTC | CASSYASGAGYTF | TRBJ1-2 | NA | NA | TRBV6-5
TGTGCTAGTGGTAGAGGAGATACGCAGTATTTT | CASGRGDTQYF | TRBJ2-3 | NA | NA | TRBV12-5
TGTGCCAGCAGTGACAGGGGCGAGTATTTCGATGGCTACACCTTC | CASSDRGEYFDGYTF | TRBJ1-2 | NA | TRBD1 | TRBV28
TGTGCCATCAGTGAGTCGCGTCGACAGCGCCACTCTATTAATTCACCCCTCCACTTT | CAISESRRQRHSINSPLHF | TRBJ1-6 | few | NA | TRBV10-3
TGTGCCAGCAGTTTTAGTGGGCAGGGCGAGTTCTTC | CASSFSGQGEFF | TRBJ2-1 | NA | NA | TRBV28
TGTGCCAGCAGCTTGTCATGGTCCGTAGAGGGCTGGCAGCCCCAGCATTTT | CASSLSWSVEGWQPQHF | TRBJ1-5 | NA | NA | TRBV5-6
TGTGCCAGCAGCCCCCGGGACAGGGACACTGAAGCTTTCTTT | CASSPRDRDTEAFF | TRBJ1-1 | once | TRBD1 | TRBV7-9
TGTGCCAGCAGCCTAGGACAGGAGTACAATGAGCAGTTCTTC | CASSLGQEYNEQFF | TRBJ2-1 | NA | TRBD1 | TRBV6-1
TGTGCCTGGAGGACCAACGGCGGGCGGGATCAGCCCCAGCATTTT | CAWRTNGGRDQPQHF | TRBJ1-5 | NA | NA | TRBV30
TGTGCCTGGAGCACAGGACAGGGCAGAAACGAGCAGTACTTC | CAWSTGQGRNEQYF | TRBJ2-7 | NA | TRBD1 | TRBV30
TGTGCCAGCAGTTTATCATACTACCGGGTTGAGCAGTTCTTC | CASSLSYYRVEQFF | TRBJ2-1 | NA | NA | TRBV28
TGTGCCTGGGGAGACGGGGACAGTAAGCATTTT | CAWGDGDSKHF | TRBJ1-5 | NA | TRBD1 | TRBV30
TGTGCCAGCAGCGTAGGGACTCTGAGTACTGAAGCTTTCTTT | CASSVGTLSTEAFF | TRBJ1-1 | NA | NA | TRBV9
TGTGCCAGCAGCGTAGGAGGTTCTTCCTACGAGCAGTACTTC | CASSVGGSSYEQYF | TRBJ2-7 | NA | NA | TRBV9
TGTGCCAGCAGCTTAGTGGGGGCACCTGAAGCTTTCTTT | CASSLVGAPEAFF | TRBJ1-1 | NA | NA | TRBV11-2
TGTGCCAGTAGTGTAATACAGGGGGAGAGCTCCTACGAGCAGTACTTC | CASSVIQGESSYEQYF | TRBJ2-7 | NA | TRBD1 | TRBV19
TGTGCCAGCAGTGACTCAAGGGGAGGCACTGAAGCTTTCTTT | CASSDSRGGTEAFF | TRBJ1-1 | few | NA | TRBV9